This passage covers 5 T cell receptor beta chains from one sample sequenced in a study of T cells after yellow fever vaccination. Using its own MiXCR run on the 5' RACE reads, TCRdb lists one record per CDR3 protein. Of about 320,000 distinct CDR3 sequences detected, over 3.5% appear once; the ten largest clones hold roughly 21%. Sequenced here: PBMCs, sampled 15 days after the yellow fever booster vaccination. Source of these receptors: a man between 18 and 35 years old who received the YFV17D yellow fever vaccine.

This clonotype was counted ten times or more. The chain is built from TRBV7-8 and TRBJ2-3, with TRBD2 matching 16 bases. CDR3 size: 16 residues. Unmatched junction bases numbered 11, after V lost 4 bases and J lost 13 bases. Germline V gene data show CDR1 as SGHVS and CDR2 as FQNEAQ. CDR3 region: CASSSRTGTSGGAEYF. CDR3 bases: TGTGCCAGCAGCTCGAGAACCGGGACTAGCGGGGGGGCGGAGTATTTT.

The gene calls are TRBV20-1 and TRBJ2-3; D unclear. CDR3 size: 18 residues. The germline V and J ends were trimmed by 6 bases and 0 bases, with 25 bases remaining between them. Germline V CDR1 and CDR2: DFQATT, SNEGSKA (reference sequence). CDR3 DNA sequence: TGCAGTGCCTTGCTTTTCGACTCCGGCCGGGCTAGCACAGATACGCAGTATTTT. It yields the protein CSALLFDSGRASTDTQYF.

This clonotype was recorded many times. The rearrangement joins TRBV29-1 to TRBJ1-2; D may be TRBD1 (6 bases). The CDR3 is 12 residues long. CDR1 is SQVTM, CDR2 ANQGSEA, per germline. V lost 4 bases, J lost 6 bases, and 12 bases lay in between. The CDR3 loop reads CSVVGAEHGYTF. The CDR3 coding sequence is TGCAGCGTTGTGGGGGCTGAGCATGGCTACACCTTC.

This clonotype was counted a few times. This rearrangement joins TRBV29-1 to TRBJ2-1, with 13 positions matching TRBD2. J gave up 12 bases and V 6 bases, and 2 bases lay outside the gene matches. Germline assignment: CDR1 SQVTM and CDR2 ANQGSEA. The CDR3 sequence is 11 residues long. CDR3 region: CSVRLAGGQFF. The DNA of the CDR3 is TGCAGCGTGCGACTAGCGGGGGGGCAGTTCTTC.

In this sample, this clonotype turned up many times. The CDR3 coding sequence is TGCGCCAGCAGCCAATACTTCAGTTCACCCCTCCACTTT. It is translated as CASSQYFSSPLHF. The V and J genes are TRBV4-1 and TRBJ1-6; D ambiguous. The CDR3 runs to 13 residues. CDR1 is MGHRA, CDR2 YSYEKL, per germline. V was clipped by 2 bases and J by 9 bases, with 8 bases between them.